This T cell receptor (beta chain) appears in the sequencing data of a study of CD8+CD57+ T cells in acquired aplastic anemia. Looking at the study overall: Mean yield of DNA from sorted CD4+ and CD8+ cells was 3.2 ug. The average read count for CD4+ cells in healthy donors was around 10 million. Findings and caveats of the study: The study found no significant CD8+ Simpson's diversity difference between patients and controls. It was found that some 31 CD8+ CDR3 sequences were shared between patients and controls.

The CDR3 length is 11 residues. Germline V lookup: CDR1 SQVTM, CDR2 ANQGSEA. As to this clonotype: What it binds is unknown. This is likely a read error, given that the CDR3 carries no conserved phenylalanine or tryptophan at its end.

Template material for TCR beta VDJ and CDR3 profiling consisted of genomic DNA. One entry per CDR3 protein results from TCRdb running MiXCR on the reads. The sample contains fewer than 200,000 distinct CDR3 sequences, about 48% of which appear only once. J is TRBJ2-4 and V is TRBV29-1; D is perhaps TRBD1 (5 bases). What was sequenced was sorted CD4+, CD8+, or CD8+CD57+ T cells (not recorded which) from PBMCs. This clonotype originated in a human donor in good health. CDR3 nucleotide sequence: TGCAGCGCTTTCCGGGCGGACATCCAGTACTCC. It yields the protein CSAFRADIQYS.